The T cell receptor (beta chain) under discussion was sequenced for a study of cytomegalovirus exposure and HLA in healthy donors. This CDR3 has 18 residues. Findings and limits, study-wide: The analysis excluded some indistinguishable V segments, including TRBV6-2 and TRBV6-3.

On this clone: The antigen is not known.

The PCR used 60 Vbeta and 13 Jbeta primers. Libraries were prepared by immunoSEQ multiplex PCR; TCRdb keeps only in-frame clonotypes and omits some of them. This table has about 250,000 clones, roughly 70% appearing once. Material: PBMCs. The genes are TRBV12-2 and TRBJ2-1; the listed D gene, TRBD2, was not tested against the DNA. TRBV12-2 has pseudogene status. The TCR originated in a female donor in good health and CMV-seronegative. CDR3 residues: CASRGLAGVKGVGNEQFF. In DNA form, the CDR3 reads TGTGCAAGTCGGGGACTAGCGGGAGTAAAGGGGGTCGGGAATGAGCAGTTCTTC.